This T cell receptor beta chain came from a study of cytomegalovirus exposure and HLA in healthy donors. The table lists this clone with a few counts. Its antigen is not known. Regarding the study as a whole: Clonal expansion was found to be greater in HLA-associated TCR beta chains than in equally common others in a later analysis. Immune exposure information comprised only CMV serostatus.

The PCR had 60 Vbeta and 13 Jbeta primers. Data came from immunoSEQ multiplex PCR; TCRdb stores just in-frame clones and leaves some out. Of about 83,000 clones listed, roughly 79% are singletons. V was trimmed by 7 bases and J by 5 bases, leaving 8 bases between them. There are 11 residues in the CDR3. The germline V gene encodes CDR1 MNHNY and CDR2 SVGAGI (reference sequence). V usage is TRBV6-6 and J usage is TRBJ2-5; D is perhaps TRBD1 (6 bases). Material for sequencing was PBMCs. The origin of this receptor is a woman aged 30 to 39 in good health and CMV-seronegative. The CDR3 nucleotides read TGTGCCAGCAATCAGGGGGAGACCCAGTACTTC. This gives the protein CASNQGETQYF.